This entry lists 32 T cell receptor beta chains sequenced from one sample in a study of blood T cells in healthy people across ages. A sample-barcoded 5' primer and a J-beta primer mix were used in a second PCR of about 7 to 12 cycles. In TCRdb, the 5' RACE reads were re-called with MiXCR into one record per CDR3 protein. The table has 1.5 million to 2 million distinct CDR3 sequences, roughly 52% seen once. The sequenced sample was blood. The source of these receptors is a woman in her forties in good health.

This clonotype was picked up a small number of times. The CDR3 is CASSQSTGTGSYEQYF. The CDR3 coding sequence is TGTGCCAGCAGCCAATCCACCGGGACAGGATCCTACGAGCAGTACTTC. The chain combines TRBV4-2 with TRBJ2-7; 8 nucleotides match TRBD1. The CDR3 length is 16 residues. Germline assignment: CDR1 LGHNA and CDR2 YNFKEQ. Trimming removed 2 bases from V and 1 base from J; junction bases left unmatched: 7.

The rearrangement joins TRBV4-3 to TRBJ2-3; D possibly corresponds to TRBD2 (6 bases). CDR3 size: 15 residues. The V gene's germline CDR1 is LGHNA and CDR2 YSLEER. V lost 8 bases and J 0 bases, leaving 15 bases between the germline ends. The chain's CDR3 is CASGGAGLSTDTQYF. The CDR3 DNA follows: TGCGCCAGCGGCGGGGCAGGGCTTAGCACAGATACGCAGTATTTT.

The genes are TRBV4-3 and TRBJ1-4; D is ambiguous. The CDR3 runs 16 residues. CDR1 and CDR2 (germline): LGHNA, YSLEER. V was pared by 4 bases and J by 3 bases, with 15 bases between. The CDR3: CASSPRWEGSNEKLFF. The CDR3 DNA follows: TGCGCCAGCAGCCCTCGCTGGGAAGGGTCTAATGAAAAACTGTTTTTT.

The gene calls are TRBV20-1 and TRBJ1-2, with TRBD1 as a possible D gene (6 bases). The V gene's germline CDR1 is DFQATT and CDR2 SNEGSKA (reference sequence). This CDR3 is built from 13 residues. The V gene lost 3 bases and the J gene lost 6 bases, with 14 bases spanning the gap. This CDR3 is CSASLGGADGYTF. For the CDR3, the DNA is TGCAGTGCTAGTCTGGGGGGCGCAGATGGCTACACCTTC.

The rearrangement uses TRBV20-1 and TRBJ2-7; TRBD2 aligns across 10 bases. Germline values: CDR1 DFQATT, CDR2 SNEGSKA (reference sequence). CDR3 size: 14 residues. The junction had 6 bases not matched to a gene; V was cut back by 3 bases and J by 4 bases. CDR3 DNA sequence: TGCAGTGCTAGCCCCGGGACTAGCGTGTACGAGCAGTACTTC. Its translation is CSASPGTSVYEQYF.

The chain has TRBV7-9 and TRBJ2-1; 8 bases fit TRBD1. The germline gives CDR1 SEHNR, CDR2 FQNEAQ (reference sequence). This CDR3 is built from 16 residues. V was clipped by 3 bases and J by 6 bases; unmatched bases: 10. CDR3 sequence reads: CASSFPGRTGRNEQFF. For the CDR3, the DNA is TGTGCCAGCAGCTTCCCCGGAAGGACAGGGCGCAATGAGCAGTTCTTC.

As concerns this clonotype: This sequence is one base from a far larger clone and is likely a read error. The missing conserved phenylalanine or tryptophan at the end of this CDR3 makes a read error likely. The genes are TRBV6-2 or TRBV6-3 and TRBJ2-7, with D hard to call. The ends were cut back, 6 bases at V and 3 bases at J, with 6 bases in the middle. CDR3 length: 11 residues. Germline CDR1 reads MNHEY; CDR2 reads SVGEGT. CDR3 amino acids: CASSQIYEQYL. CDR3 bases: TGTGCCAGCAGCCAGATCTACGAGCAGTACTTG.

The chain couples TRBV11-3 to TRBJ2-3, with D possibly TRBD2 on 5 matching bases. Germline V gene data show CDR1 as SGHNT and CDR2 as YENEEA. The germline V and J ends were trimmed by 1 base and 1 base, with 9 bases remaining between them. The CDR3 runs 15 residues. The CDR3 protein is CASSLGDYRTDTQYF. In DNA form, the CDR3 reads TGTGCCAGCAGCTTAGGTGACTACCGCACAGATACGCAGTATTTT.

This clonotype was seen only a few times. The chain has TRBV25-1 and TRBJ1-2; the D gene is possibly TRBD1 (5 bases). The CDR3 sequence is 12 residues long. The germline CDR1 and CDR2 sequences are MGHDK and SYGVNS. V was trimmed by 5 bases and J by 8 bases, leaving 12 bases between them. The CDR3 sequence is CASSNQGGGYTF. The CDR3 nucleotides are TGTGCCAGCAGTAACCAGGGCGGCGGCTACACCTTC.

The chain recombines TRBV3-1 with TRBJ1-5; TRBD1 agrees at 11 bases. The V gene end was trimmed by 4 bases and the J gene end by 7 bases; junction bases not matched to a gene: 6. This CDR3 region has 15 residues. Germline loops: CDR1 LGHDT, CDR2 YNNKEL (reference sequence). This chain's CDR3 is CASSPGTGGRQPQHF. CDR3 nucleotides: TGTGCCAGCAGCCCAGGGACAGGGGGTAGACAGCCCCAGCATTTT. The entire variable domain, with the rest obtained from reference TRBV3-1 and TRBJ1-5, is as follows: DTAVSQTPKYLVTQMGNDKSIKCEQNLGHDTMYWYKQDSKKFLKIMFSYNNKELIINETVPNRFSPKSPDKAHLNLHINSLELGDSAVYFCASSPGTGGRQPQHFGDGTRLSIL.

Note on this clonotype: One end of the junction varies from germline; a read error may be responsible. For the CDR3, the DNA is TGTGCCAGCAGCTTAGGTTGGGGACAGAGTAATCAGCCCCTGCATTTT. This gives the protein CASSLGWGQSNQPLHF. This chain links TRBV5-6 with TRBJ1-5, with 7 bases matching TRBD1. Germline V lookup: CDR1 SGHDT, CDR2 YYEEEE. The CDR3 extends over 16 amino acids.

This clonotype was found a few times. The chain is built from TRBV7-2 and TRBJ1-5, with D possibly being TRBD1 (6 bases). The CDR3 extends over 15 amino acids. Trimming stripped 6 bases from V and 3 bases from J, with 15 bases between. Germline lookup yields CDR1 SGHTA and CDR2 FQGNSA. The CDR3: CASSWGGLSNQPQHF. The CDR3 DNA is TGTGCCAGCAGTTGGGGGGGGCTCTCCAATCAGCCCCAGCATTTT.

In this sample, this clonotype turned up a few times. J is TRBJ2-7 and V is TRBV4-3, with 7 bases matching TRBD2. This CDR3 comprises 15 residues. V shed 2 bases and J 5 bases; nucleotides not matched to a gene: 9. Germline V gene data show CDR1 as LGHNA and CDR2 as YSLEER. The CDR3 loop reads CASSQYGGNNNEQYF. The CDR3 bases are TGCGCCAGCAGCCAATACGGGGGGAACAATAACGAGCAGTACTTC.

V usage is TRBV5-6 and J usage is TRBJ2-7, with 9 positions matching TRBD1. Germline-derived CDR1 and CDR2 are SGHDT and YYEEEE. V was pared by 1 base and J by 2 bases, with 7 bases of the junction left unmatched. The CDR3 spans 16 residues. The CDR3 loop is CASSLRVGTGTYEQYF. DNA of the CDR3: TGTGCCAGCAGCTTGAGAGTAGGGACAGGGACCTACGAGCAGTACTTC.

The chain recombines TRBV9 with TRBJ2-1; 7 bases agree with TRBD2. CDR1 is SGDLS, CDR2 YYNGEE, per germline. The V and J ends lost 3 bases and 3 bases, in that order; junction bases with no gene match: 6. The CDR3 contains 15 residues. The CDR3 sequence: CASSARLANYNEQFF. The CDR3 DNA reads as TGTGCCAGCAGCGCTCGACTAGCCAACTACAATGAGCAGTTCTTC.

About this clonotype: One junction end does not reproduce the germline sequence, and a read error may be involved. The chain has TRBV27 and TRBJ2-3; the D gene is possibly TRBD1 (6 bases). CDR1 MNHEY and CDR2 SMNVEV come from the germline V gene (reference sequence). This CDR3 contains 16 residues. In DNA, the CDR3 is TGTGCCAGCGGTTTACGTGTGGGACACCTCACAGATACGCAGTATTTT. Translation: CASGLRVGHLTDTQYF.

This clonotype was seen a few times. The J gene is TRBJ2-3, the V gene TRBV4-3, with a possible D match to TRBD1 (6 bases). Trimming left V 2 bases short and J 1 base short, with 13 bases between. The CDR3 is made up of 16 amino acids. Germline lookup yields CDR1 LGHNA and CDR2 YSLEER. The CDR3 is CASSQRTGFGTDTQYF. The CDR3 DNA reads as TGCGCCAGCAGCCAACGTACAGGGTTCGGCACAGATACGCAGTATTTT.

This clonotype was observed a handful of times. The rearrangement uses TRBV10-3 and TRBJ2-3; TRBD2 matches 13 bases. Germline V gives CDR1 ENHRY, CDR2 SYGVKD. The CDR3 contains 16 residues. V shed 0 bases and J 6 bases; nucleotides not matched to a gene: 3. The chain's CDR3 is CAISESGLAGSDTQYF. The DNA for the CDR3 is TGTGCCATCAGTGAGTCGGGACTAGCGGGGTCGGATACGCAGTATTTT.

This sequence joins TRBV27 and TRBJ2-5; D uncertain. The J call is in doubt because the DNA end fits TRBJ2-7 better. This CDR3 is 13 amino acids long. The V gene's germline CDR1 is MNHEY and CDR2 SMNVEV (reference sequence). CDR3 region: CASGSGVAYEQYF. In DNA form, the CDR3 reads TGTGCCAGCGGGTCTGGCGTCGCCTACGAGCAGTACTTC.

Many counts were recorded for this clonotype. The CDR3 spells CSATGQSYEQYF. CDR3 DNA: TGCAGTGCGACCGGACAGTCCTACGAGCAGTACTTC. V gene TRBV20-1 combines with J gene TRBJ2-7, with D possibly TRBD1 on 6 matching bases. V was pared by 6 bases and J by 1 base, with 10 bases between. Germline CDR1 and CDR2: DFQATT and SNEGSKA (reference sequence). The CDR3 length is 12 residues.

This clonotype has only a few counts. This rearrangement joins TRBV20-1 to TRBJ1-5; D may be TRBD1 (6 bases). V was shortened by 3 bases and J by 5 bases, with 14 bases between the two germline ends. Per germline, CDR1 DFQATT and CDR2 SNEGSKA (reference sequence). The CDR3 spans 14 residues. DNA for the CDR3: TGCAGTGCTAGGGGAGGGGGAGCGGATCAGCCCCAGCATTTT. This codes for CSARGGGADQPQHF.

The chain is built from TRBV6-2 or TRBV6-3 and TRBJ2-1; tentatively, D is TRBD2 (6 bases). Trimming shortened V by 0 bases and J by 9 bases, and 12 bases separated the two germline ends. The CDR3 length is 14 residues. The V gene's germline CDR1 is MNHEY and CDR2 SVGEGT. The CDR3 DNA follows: TGTGCCAGCAGTTACTCCGCGGGGCACGGTGAGCAGTTCTTC. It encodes CASSYSAGHGEQFF.

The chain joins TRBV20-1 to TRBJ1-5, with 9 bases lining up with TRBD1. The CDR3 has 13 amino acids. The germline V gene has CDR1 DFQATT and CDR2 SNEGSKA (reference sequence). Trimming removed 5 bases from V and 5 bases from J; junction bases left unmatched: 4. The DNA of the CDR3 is TGCAGTGCTCCACAGGGGGCTGATCAGCCCCAGCATTTT. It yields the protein CSAPQGADQPQHF.

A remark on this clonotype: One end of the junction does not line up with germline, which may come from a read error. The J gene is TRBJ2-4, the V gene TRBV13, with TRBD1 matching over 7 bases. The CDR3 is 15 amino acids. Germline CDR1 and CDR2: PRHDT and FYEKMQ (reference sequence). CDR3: CASSFYRGAKTIQYF. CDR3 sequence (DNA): TGTGCCAGCAGCTTCTACAGGGGAGCCAAAACCATTCAGTACTTC.

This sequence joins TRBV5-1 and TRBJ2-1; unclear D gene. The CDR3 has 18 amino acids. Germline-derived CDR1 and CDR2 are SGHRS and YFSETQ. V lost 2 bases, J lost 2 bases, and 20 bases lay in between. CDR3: CASSFFSRSLSTYNEQFF. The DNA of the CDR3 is TGCGCCAGCAGCTTCTTTAGCAGGAGTTTATCAACCTACAATGAGCAGTTCTTC.

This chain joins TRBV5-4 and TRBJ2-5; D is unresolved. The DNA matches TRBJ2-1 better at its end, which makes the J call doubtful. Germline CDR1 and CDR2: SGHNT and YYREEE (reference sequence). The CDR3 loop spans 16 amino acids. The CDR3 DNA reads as TGTGCCAGCAGCACCAATGCAGCGTTTACCGAAGAGACCCAGTTCTTC. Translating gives CASSTNAAFTEETQFF.

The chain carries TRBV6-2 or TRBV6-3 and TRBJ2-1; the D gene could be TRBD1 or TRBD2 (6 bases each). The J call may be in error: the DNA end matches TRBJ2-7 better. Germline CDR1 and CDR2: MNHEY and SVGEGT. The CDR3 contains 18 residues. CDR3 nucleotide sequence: TGTGCCAGCAGTTACCACTCCTTGGTGGGGGGCTCCTACAATGAGCAGTACTTC. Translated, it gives CASSYHSLVGGSYNEQYF.

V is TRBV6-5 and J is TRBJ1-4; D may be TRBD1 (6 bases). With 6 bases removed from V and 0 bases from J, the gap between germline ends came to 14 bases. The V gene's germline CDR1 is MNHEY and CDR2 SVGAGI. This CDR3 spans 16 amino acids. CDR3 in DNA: TGTGCCAGCAGCCCCATGGGGACAACAACTAATGAAAAACTGTTTTTT. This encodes CASSPMGTTTNEKLFF.

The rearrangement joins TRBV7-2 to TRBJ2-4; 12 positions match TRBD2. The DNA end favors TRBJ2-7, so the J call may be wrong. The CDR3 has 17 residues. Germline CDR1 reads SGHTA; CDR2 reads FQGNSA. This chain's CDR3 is CASSQHPPSGGAYEQYF. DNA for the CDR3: TGTGCCAGCAGCCAGCATCCCCCTAGCGGGGGGGCCTACGAGCAGTACTTC.

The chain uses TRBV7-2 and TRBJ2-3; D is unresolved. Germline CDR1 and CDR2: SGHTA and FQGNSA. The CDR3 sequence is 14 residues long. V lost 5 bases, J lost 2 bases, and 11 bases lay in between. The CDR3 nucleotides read TGTGCCAGCAGCACCAGACCAGACACAGATACGCAGTATTTT. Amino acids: CASSTRPDTDTQYF. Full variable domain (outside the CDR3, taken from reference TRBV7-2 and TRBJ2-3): GAGVSQSPSNKVTEKGKDVELRCDPISGHTALYWYRQSLGQGLEFLIYFQGNSAPDKSGLPSDRFSAERTGGSVSTLTIQRTQQEDSAVYLCASSTRPDTDTQYFGPGTRLTVL.

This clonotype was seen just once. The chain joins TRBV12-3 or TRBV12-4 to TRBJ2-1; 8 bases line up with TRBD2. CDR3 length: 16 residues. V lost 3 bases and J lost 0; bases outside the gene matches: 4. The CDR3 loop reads CASSFPLADSYNEQFF. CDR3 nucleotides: TGTGCCAGCAGTTTCCCACTAGCGGACTCCTACAATGAGCAGTTCTTC.

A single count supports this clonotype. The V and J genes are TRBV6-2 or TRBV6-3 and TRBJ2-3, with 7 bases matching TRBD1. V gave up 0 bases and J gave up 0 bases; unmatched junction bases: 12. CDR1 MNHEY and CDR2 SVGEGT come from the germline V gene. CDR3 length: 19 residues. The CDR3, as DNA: TGTGCCAGCAGTTACTCCCGTGCTCTGGGACAGACGAGCACAGATACGCAGTATTTT. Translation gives CASSYSRALGQTSTDTQYF.